Listed here is a single T cell receptor beta chain. This specimen belongs to a study of blood T cell repertoires in COVID-19. Participants in the exposed group had met a COVID-19 case in the 2 weeks before joining the study. In germline, CDR1 is MGHDK, CDR2 SYGVNS. This CDR3 contains 14 residues. The V gene lost 3 bases and the J gene lost 2 bases, with 10 bases spanning the gap. The assay was immunoSEQ multiplex PCR, and TCRdb's table has in-frame clones only and misses some. The data contain around 250,000 clones, roughly 85% of them singletons. The specimen sequenced was PBMCs or T cells enriched from blood (not recorded which). The chain employs TRBV25-1 and TRBJ1-2; maybe TRBD1 (5 bases). This TCR derives from a man between 40 and 49 years old who had been exposed to COVID-19. The CDR3 DNA reads as TGTGCCAGCAGTGATTCAGGGCCGAACTATGGCTACACCTTC. Protein sequence: CASSDSGPNYGYTF.